The 26 T cell receptor beta chains below come from one sample, sequenced in a study of neurological immune-mediated disorders. TCRdb re-derived calls from the 5' RACE reads in MiXCR, one entry per CDR3 protein. The repertoire holds 40,000 or so distinct CDR3 sequences, roughly 4.8% seen once, with 9% in the top ten. Sequencing was done on a sample of CD4+ T cells from blood. Receptors originate from a man between 18 and 35 years old in good health.

This clonotype was seen repeatedly, ten times or more. The J gene is TRBJ1-1, the V gene TRBV5-1; D call uncertain. CDR1 and CDR2 (germline): SGHRS, YFSETQ. Trimming stripped 4 bases from V and 1 base from J, with 17 bases between. The CDR3 runs 16 residues. The DNA for the CDR3 is TGCGCCAGCAGCGGCCGAGTAAGGGTTGGGAACACTGAAGCTTTCTTT. Translated, it gives CASSGRVRVGNTEAFF.

This clonotype was found many times. CDR3 bases: TGTGCCAGCAGCTCACGATTGACTAGCGGGGGGGCTGGTTACAATGAGCAGTTCTTC. It translates to CASSSRLTSGGAGYNEQFF. The chain uses TRBV5-5 and TRBJ2-1; 14 nucleotides agree with TRBD2. The CDR3 is 19 residues long. The germline CDR1 and CDR2 sequences are SGHKS and YYEKEE (reference sequence). The V and J ends lost 3 bases and 4 bases, in that order; junction bases with no gene match: 12.

This clonotype appeared many times. The chain joins TRBV2 to TRBJ1-3; D remains unclear. The CDR3 loop spans 13 amino acids. CDR1 is SNHLY, CDR2 FYNNEI, per germline. V was trimmed by 5 bases and J by 2 bases, leaving 7 bases between them. CDR3 in amino acids: CASSLTTGNTIYF. The CDR3 region has the DNA TGTGCCAGCAGTCTTACAACTGGAAACACCATATATTTT.

This clonotype has a count of ten or more. The chain is built from TRBV6-2 or TRBV6-3 and TRBJ1-1; 8 bases are shared with TRBD1. V shed 5 bases, J shed 3 bases, and the junction held 5 bases outside the gene matches. This CDR3 contains 14 residues. The V gene's germline CDR1 is MNHEY and CDR2 SVGEGT. This chain's CDR3 is CASSTTGGDTEAFF. CDR3 nucleotides: TGTGCCAGCAGTACAACAGGGGGGGACACTGAAGCTTTCTTT.

This clonotype was recorded at least ten times. The chain couples TRBV7-2 to TRBJ1-2; D perhaps matches TRBD1 (5 bases). With 3 bases removed from V and 6 bases from J, the gap between germline ends came to 17 bases. The CDR3 covers 15 residues. Germline CDR1 and CDR2: SGHTA and FQGNSA. This CDR3 reads CASSFWGNKGHGYTF. CDR3 nucleotides: TGTGCCAGCAGCTTTTGGGGGAACAAGGGTCATGGCTACACCTTC. Together with reference TRBV7-2 and TRBJ1-2, the CDR3 gives the full variable domain: GAGVSQSPSNKVTEKGKDVELRCDPISGHTALYWYRQSLGQGLEFLIYFQGNSAPDKSGLPSDRFSAERTGGSVSTLTIQRTQQEDSAVYLCASSFWGNKGHGYTFGSGTRLTVV.

This clonotype occurred many times. The chain combines TRBV29-1 with TRBJ1-1, with unresolved D. Deletions cut 0 bases from V and 5 bases from J, with 10 bases between. CDR3 length equals 13 residues. The germline gives CDR1 SQVTM, CDR2 ANQGSEA. The DNA of the CDR3 is TGCAGCGTTGAAGATGGCGGGGTGACTGAAGCTTTCTTT. Its translation: CSVEDGGVTEAFF.

The rearrangement joins TRBV2 to TRBJ1-2; D is ambiguous. V was clipped by 1 base and J by 1 base, with 7 bases between them. CDR3 length: 14 amino acids. The germline CDR1 and CDR2 sequences are SNHLY and FYNNEI. The DNA of the CDR3 is TGTGCCAGCAGTGAAGTGGTTATTAACTATGGCTACACCTTC. As protein: CASSEVVINYGYTF. Full variable domain (missing parts from reference TRBV2 and TRBJ1-2): EPEVTQTPSHQVTQMGQEVILRCVPISNHLYFYWYRQILGQKVEFLVSFYNNEISEKSEIFDDQFSVERPDGSNFTLKIRSTKLEDSAMYFCASSEVVINYGYTFGSGTRLTVV.

This clonotype has ten or more counts. The chain uses TRBV7-9 and TRBJ2-5, with D uncertain. Trimming cost V 1 base and J 5 bases, with 14 bases left between them. The CDR3 sequence is 15 residues long. Germline lookup yields CDR1 SEHNR and CDR2 FQNEAQ (reference sequence). In DNA form, the CDR3 reads TGTGCCAGCAGCTTAGGAACCCGTACCGGGGAGACCCAGTACTTC. Its translation is CASSLGTRTGETQYF.

Many counts were recorded for this clonotype. The chain joins TRBV12-3 or TRBV12-4 to TRBJ1-5; TRBD1 is a possible D gene (5 bases). CDR3 length: 13 amino acids. V was clipped by 7 bases and J by 7 bases, with 14 bases between them. The CDR3 DNA reads as TGTGCCAGCACCTGGGGGTCCCAACAGCCCCAGCATTTT. Its translation: CASTWGSQQPQHF.

This clonotype was seen ten or more times. The chain employs TRBV5-1 and TRBJ2-7; weak D call: TRBD1 (6 bases). The CDR3 is made up of 14 amino acids. From germline, CDR1 is SGHRS and CDR2 YFSETQ. V was trimmed by 6 bases and J by 2 bases, leaving 15 bases between them. The CDR3 protein is CASKPQGSTYEQYF. DNA of the CDR3: TGCGCCAGCAAGCCACAGGGATCTACCTACGAGCAGTACTTC.

This clonotype was found many times. The CDR3 sequence is CASSLGRSRSPYNSPLHF. In DNA form, the CDR3 reads TGCGCCAGCAGCCTGGGACGGTCGAGGTCCCCCTATAATTCACCCCTCCACTTT. The chain has TRBV5-1 and TRBJ1-6, with D tentatively TRBD1 (5 bases). The CDR3 loop spans 18 amino acids. From germline, CDR1 is SGHRS and CDR2 YFSETQ. V was shortened by 4 bases and J by 2 bases, with 19 bases between the two germline ends.

This clonotype was recorded many times. The J gene is TRBJ1-3, the V gene TRBV21-1; TRBD1, the table's D call, lacks a check against the DNA. TRBV21-1 is given as a pseudogene. The CDR3 has 17 amino acids. CDR3 sequence: CASSKAFGGLSGNTIYF. The DNA for the CDR3 is TGTGCCAGCAGCAAAGCGTTTGGGGGCCTCTCTGGAAACACCATATATTTT.

In its sample, this clonotype was seen many times. V usage is TRBV5-6 and J usage is TRBJ1-2; D gene unclear. Deletions cut 1 base from V and 0 bases from J, with 13 bases between. CDR3 length: 16 amino acids. Germline V gene sequence: CDR1 SGHDT, CDR2 YYEEEE. The CDR3 nucleotides read TGTGCCAGCAGCTTGCTTGATTCAGGAGCTAACTATGGCTACACCTTC. The encoded protein is CASSLLDSGANYGYTF.

At least ten counts were recorded for this clonotype. This chain connects TRBV7-9 to TRBJ1-1; D not certain. With 2 bases removed from V and 0 bases from J, the gap between germline ends came to 7 bases. CDR3 size: 14 residues. Germline loops: CDR1 SEHNR, CDR2 FQNEAQ (reference sequence). CDR3 amino acids: CASSLKGMNTEAFF. In DNA form, the CDR3 reads TGTGCCAGCAGCTTAAAAGGAATGAACACTGAAGCTTTCTTT. Filled out from reference TRBV7-9 and TRBJ1-1, the complete variable domain reads DTGVSQNPRHKITKRGQNVTFRCDPISEHNRLYWYRQTLGQGPEFLTYFQNEAQLEKSRLLSDRFSAERPKGSFSTLEIQRTEQGDSAMYLCASSLKGMNTEAFFGQGTRLTVV.

This clonotype was observed at least ten times. The chain is built from TRBV3-1 and TRBJ2-1; 8 nucleotides line up with TRBD2. The CDR3 is 17 residues long. The germline gives CDR1 LGHDT, CDR2 YNNKEL (reference sequence). The V and J ends lost 1 base and 4 bases, in that order; junction bases with no gene match: 9. The CDR3 loop is CASSQVILSGGYNEQFF. The CDR3 bases are TGTGCCAGCAGCCAAGTCATATTGAGCGGGGGTTACAATGAGCAGTTCTTC.

There are many counts of this clonotype. The chain has TRBV5-1 and TRBJ2-7, with 10 bases aligning to TRBD2. This CDR3 has 16 residues. The germline gives CDR1 SGHRS, CDR2 YFSETQ. V lost 4 bases and J lost 1; bases outside the gene matches: 8. The CDR3 sequence: CASSQIGLAASYEQYF. The CDR3 nucleotides are TGCGCCAGCAGCCAAATAGGACTAGCGGCATCCTACGAGCAGTACTTC.

Many counts were recorded for this clonotype. V is TRBV20-1 and J is TRBJ2-1, with D possibly TRBD2 on 6 matching bases. The CDR3 covers 14 residues. The germline V gene has CDR1 DFQATT and CDR2 SNEGSKA (reference sequence). Here the CDR3 reads CSTAPPVQRGEQFF. The CDR3 DNA sequence: TGCAGCACCGCTCCTCCGGTCCAACGGGGGGAGCAGTTCTTC.

This clonotype appeared many times. CDR3 nucleotides: TGTGCCAGCAGCTCCGACAGGGGGCTCTATAATTCACCCCTCCACTTT. It encodes CASSSDRGLYNSPLHF. The genes are TRBV5-6 and TRBJ1-6, with 10 bases lining up with TRBD1. CDR1 is SGHDT and CDR2 is YYEEEE in the germline V gene. The CDR3 spans 16 residues. The V and J ends lost 3 bases and 3 bases, in that order; junction bases with no gene match: 3.

This clonotype was counted many times. The chain is built from TRBV7-2 and TRBJ2-1, with 8 bases matching TRBD2. CDR3 length: 16 amino acids. The ends lost 2 bases at V and 6 bases at J; junction bases unmatched: 9. Germline CDR1 SGHTA, CDR2 FQGNSA. In DNA, the CDR3 is TGTGCCAGCAGCTTATATACGGGGGGGCAGTTCAATGAGCAGTTCTTC. Its translation is CASSLYTGGQFNEQFF. The full variable domain, completed using reference TRBV7-2 and TRBJ2-1, is GAGVSQSPSNKVTEKGKDVELRCDPISGHTALYWYRQSLGQGLEFLIYFQGNSAPDKSGLPSDRFSAERTGGSVSTLTIQRTQQEDSAVYLCASSLYTGGQFNEQFFGPGTRLTVL.

This clonotype occurred many times. The chain is built from TRBV5-1 and TRBJ1-4; 7 bases align to TRBD1. Trimming cost V 4 bases and J 2 bases; bases outside gene matches: 2. Germline CDR1 reads SGHRS; CDR2 reads YFSETQ. CDR3 length equals 14 residues. CDR3 DNA sequence: TGCGCCAGCAGCAAAGGGGGCACTAATGAAAAACTGTTTTTT. It translates to CASSKGGTNEKLFF.

This clonotype occurred many times. This CDR3 reads CASSLLPGKTGYSEAFF. The CDR3 coding sequence is TGCGCCAGCAGCTTGCTTCCCGGGAAAACGGGTTATTCTGAAGCTTTCTTT. The chain combines TRBV5-1 with TRBJ1-1; no firm D call. Germline values: CDR1 SGHRS, CDR2 YFSETQ. This CDR3 comprises 17 residues. V shed 1 base and J shed 6 bases, with 22 bases lying between them.

At least ten counts were recorded for this clonotype. V and J are TRBV29-1 and TRBJ2-5, with TRBD1 identical over 9 bases. This CDR3 is built from 16 residues. CDR1 SQVTM and CDR2 ANQGSEA come from the germline V gene. The trim removed 6 bases at V and 5 bases at J, leaving 16 bases unmatched. CDR3 region: CSVSLNRGRVVETQYF. Written as DNA, the CDR3 is TGCAGCGTGTCACTTAACAGGGGGCGTGTAGTGGAGACCCAGTACTTC.

This clonotype was counted ten times or more. This chain joins TRBV7-9 and TRBJ1-1, with D unresolved. The CDR3 runs 20 residues. Trimming stripped 0 bases from V and 6 bases from J, with 29 bases between. The germline CDR1 and CDR2 sequences are SEHNR and FQNEAQ (reference sequence). The CDR3 nucleotides read TGTGCCAGCAGCTTAGCTGCCGGCAGAGACCTCCTTATATCTCGGGCTGAAGCTTTCTTT. It specifies CASSLAAGRDLLISRAEAFF.

V and J are TRBV4-1 and TRBJ2-1; D call uncertain. Germline V gene lookup returns CDR1 MGHRA and CDR2 YSYEKL. This CDR3 spans 16 amino acids. V dropped 6 bases and J dropped 7 bases, with 22 bases sitting between them. CDR3 in amino acids: CASRGKTAASGNEQFF. The CDR3 DNA reads as TGCGCCAGCAGGGGGAAGACTGCCGCATCTGGGAATGAGCAGTTCTTC.

This clonotype showed up many times. V gene TRBV20-1 combines with J gene TRBJ2-1; D remains ambiguous. Trimming took 3 bases from V and 6 from J, leaving 12 bases between them. Germline V gene data show CDR1 as DFQATT and CDR2 as SNEGSKA (reference sequence). This CDR3 has 13 amino acids. CDR3 loop: CSASPTTGNEQFF. The CDR3 DNA sequence: TGCAGTGCTAGCCCTACGACTGGCAATGAGCAGTTCTTC.

This clonotype was counted at least ten times. One end of the junction fails to match germline, which may point to a read error. This chain's CDR3 is CASSSNRGDSHEQYF. CDR3 coding DNA: TGTGCCAGCAGCTCCAACAGGGGTGACTCCCACGAGCAGTACTTC. This rearrangement joins TRBV3-1 to TRBJ2-7; 7 nucleotides match TRBD1. The germline CDR1 and CDR2 sequences are LGHDT and YNNKEL (reference sequence). This CDR3 comprises 15 residues.